A single T cell receptor beta chain is shown here with its context. This entry is derived from a study of cytomegalovirus exposure and HLA in healthy donors. Germline CDR1 reads MDHEN; CDR2 reads SYDVKM. Trimming at V came to 10 bases and at J to 7 bases, leaving 12 bases not matched to a gene. This CDR3 spans 13 amino acids. Sequencing used immunoSEQ multiplex PCR; TCRdb keeps in-frame clones, though not all of them. Found here are some 190,000 clones, approximately 85% of them singletons; the top ten hold 1.4% to 1.5%. This sequence was found in a woman between 18 and 29 years old in good health and CMV-seronegative. The gene calls are TRBV28 and TRBJ2-7, with 8 bases that match TRBD1. Material for sequencing was PBMCs. The CDR3 loop reads CATSVGTGQEQYF. CDR3 nucleotide sequence: TGTGCCACCTCTGTGGGGACAGGCCAAGAGCAGTACTTC.